These 14 T cell receptor beta chains were sequenced from one sample in a study of CD8 T cells in ankylosing spondylitis. TCRdb re-derived calls from the 5' RACE reads in MiXCR, one entry per CDR3 protein. The sample contains around 210,000 distinct CDR3 sequences, 8% to 10% of which appear only once. Input material: blood, either unsorted or a sorted T cell fraction (not recorded which). The receptors shown here come from a female donor with ankylosing spondylitis or in good health (not recorded which).

This clonotype was seen repeatedly, ten times or more. J is TRBJ1-3 and V is TRBV5-5, with TRBD1 matching over 8 bases. The CDR3 is 15 residues long. J was trimmed by 10 bases and V by 3 bases; bases with no gene match: 12. Germline V gene lookup returns CDR1 SGHKS and CDR2 YYEKEE (reference sequence). This chain's CDR3 is CASSSPTGQGLTIYF. CDR3 coding DNA: TGTGCCAGCAGCTCGCCGACTGGACAGGGTTTAACCATATATTTT.

This clonotype was seen many times. This chain links TRBV20-1 with TRBJ1-5; the D gene is possibly TRBD1 (6 bases). The V end was cut by 0 bases, the J end by 0 bases, with 9 bases between. The germline CDR1 and CDR2 sequences are DFQATT and SNEGSKA (reference sequence). This CDR3 comprises 15 residues. In nucleotides, the CDR3 is TGCAGTGCTAGAGATGCAGGGGCTAGCAATCAGCCCCAGCATTTT. This codes for CSARDAGASNQPQHF.

Turning to this clonotype: This clone may be a read error of a much larger clone one base away. The J gene is TRBJ2-7, the V gene TRBV6-5, with D possibly being TRBD2 (6 bases). The CDR3 extends over 12 amino acids. Germline CDR1 reads MNHEY; CDR2 reads SVGAGI. V lost 11 bases and J 4 bases, leaving 15 bases between the germline ends. CDR3 DNA: TGTGCCTTCGGCGGGACTTCATACGAGCAGTACTTC. Its protein product is CAFGGTSYEQYF.

This clonotype was recorded at least ten times. J is TRBJ1-2 and V is TRBV12-2; the table's D gene call, TRBD1, was not cross checked with the DNA. TRBV12-2 is labeled a pseudogene. This CDR3 contains 14 residues. Written as DNA, the CDR3 is TGTGCAAGTCGCTTTCGGACAGGGGGGTATGGCTACACCTTC. This translates into CASRFRTGGYGYTF.

In this sample, this clonotype turned up many times. The chain has TRBV20-1 and TRBJ1-2, with 10 bases fitting TRBD1. CDR3 size: 13 residues. J lost 7 bases, V lost 5 bases, and 7 bases had no gene match. The germline V gene has CDR1 DFQATT and CDR2 SNEGSKA (reference sequence). The CDR3 DNA reads as TGCAGTGCTTGGACAGGGGGAGGCGTTGGCTACACCTTC. Its translation: CSAWTGGGVGYTF.

With respect to this clonotype: One end of the junction is discordant with germline, which a read error may explain. The genes are TRBV5-1 and TRBJ1-1; TRBD1 is a possible D gene (6 bases). CDR1 and CDR2 (germline): SGHRS, YFSETQ. The CDR3 is 15 amino acids. The CDR3 protein is CASSKQQGGNPEAFF. In DNA form, the CDR3 reads TGCGCCAGCAGCAAACAACAGGGAGGGAACCCTGAAGCTTTCTTT.

The chain uses TRBV9 and TRBJ2-2; D unclear. Germline V gene lookup returns CDR1 SGDLS and CDR2 YYNGEE. V lost 0 bases, J lost 7 bases, and 7 bases lay in between. The CDR3 consists of 13 residues. CDR3 residues: CASSVVQLGELFF. The CDR3 nucleotides are TGTGCCAGCAGCGTAGTCCAGCTCGGGGAGCTGTTTTTT.

This clonotype was recorded at least ten times. This sequence joins TRBV7-9 and TRBJ1-2; D remains unclear. V lost 2 bases, J lost 4 bases, and 8 bases lay in between. The CDR3 loop spans 13 amino acids. Germline V gives CDR1 SEHNR, CDR2 FQNEAQ (reference sequence). The CDR3 here is CASSLSRFYGYTF. In DNA form, the CDR3 reads TGTGCCAGCAGCTTATCAAGGTTCTATGGCTACACCTTC. Supplemented by reference TRBV7-9 and TRBJ1-2, the full variable domain reads DTGVSQNPRHKITKRGQNVTFRCDPISEHNRLYWYRQTLGQGPEFLTYFQNEAQLEKSRLLSDRFSAERPKGSFSTLEIQRTEQGDSAMYLCASSLSRFYGYTFGSGTRLTVV.

This clonotype occurred many times. This chain connects TRBV25-1 to TRBJ2-1; the D gene could be TRBD1 or TRBD2 (5 bases each). Per germline, CDR1 MGHDK and CDR2 SYGVNS. The CDR3 is 16 residues long. The ends were cut back, 0 bases at V and 9 bases at J, with 18 bases in the middle. The CDR3 region has the DNA TGTGCCAGCAGTGAATACCAAGGGGAGATAAGCGGTGAGCAGTTCTTC. This sequence encodes CASSEYQGEISGEQFF.

This clonotype appeared a few times. V is TRBV20-1 and J is TRBJ2-2; 10 nucleotides match TRBD2. CDR3 length equals 18 residues. The J segment lost 0 bases and the V segment lost 3 bases, leaving 10 bases of the junction unmatched. Germline V gene lookup returns CDR1 DFQATT and CDR2 SNEGSKA (reference sequence). In nucleotides, the CDR3 is TGCAGTGCTAGGTCCGGGACTAGCGTGCTCCCGAACACCGGGGAGCTGTTTTTT. This encodes CSARSGTSVLPNTGELFF.

This clonotype was recorded many times. The CDR3 reads CSARTRRLAVYNEQFF. CDR3 nucleotides: TGCAGTGCTAGGACCCGCCGACTAGCAGTCTACAATGAGCAGTTCTTC. The chain carries TRBV20-1 and TRBJ2-1, with 7 bases identical to TRBD2. Trimming took 3 bases from V and 3 from J; bases not matched to a gene: 11. Germline CDR1 and CDR2: DFQATT and SNEGSKA (reference sequence). The CDR3 spans 16 residues.

This clonotype was found many times. This chain joins TRBV21-1 and TRBJ2-7; the tabulated D call, TRBD1, remains unverified against the DNA. TRBV21-1 is annotated as a pseudogene. The CDR3 is made up of 13 amino acids. In DNA form, the CDR3 reads TGTGCCAGCAGGGGACAGGGTCACGGCGAGCAGTACTTC. It encodes CASRGQGHGEQYF.

Ten or more counts support this clonotype. The chain joins TRBV6-5 to TRBJ2-5; D is undetermined. The CDR3 is 13 residues long. Trimming removed 0 bases at V and 3 bases at J, with 5 bases between. In germline, CDR1 is MNHEY, CDR2 SVGAGI. This CDR3 reads CASSYSGKETQYF. CDR3 bases: TGTGCCAGCAGTTACTCAGGGAAAGAGACCCAGTACTTC.

Only a few counts were recorded for this clonotype. A much larger clone differs from this one at a single base, so this may be a read error. The chain links TRBV3-1 to TRBJ2-3; 11 nucleotides match TRBD2. The CDR3 extends over 17 amino acids. The germline V gene encodes CDR1 LGHDT and CDR2 YNNKEL (reference sequence). V trimming: 11 bases; J trimming: 5 bases; junction bases outside the gene matches: 18. This chain's CDR3 is CAASSMGTSGGEDTQYF. CDR3 nucleotide sequence: TGTGCCGCCTCCTCTATGGGGACTAGCGGAGGGGAAGATACGCAGTATTTT.